This is a list of T cell receptor beta chains from one sample in a study of blood T cells in healthy people across ages. TCRdb passed the 5' RACE reads through MiXCR, listing each CDR3 protein once. Counted here are roughly 800,000 distinct CDR3 sequences, about 53% occurring once; the ten biggest clones make up about 38%. The sequenced sample was blood. All receptors derive from a man older than 75 in good health. The CDR3 runs from the conserved cysteine through the conserved F or W. A D gene is named only where the DNA matches it firmly. Size is stated for part of the rows, as once, few or many counts, or as a class when the clone is expanded.

D gene: .
J gene: TRBJ2-3
clone size: .
V gene: TRBV20-1
CDR3 DNA: TGTAGTGCTAGAGATGGTAACCCCGCGAATACGCAGTATTTT
CDR3 protein: CSARDGNPANTQYF

D gene: TRBD2
J gene: TRBJ2-1
clone size: few
V gene: TRBV10-2
CDR3 DNA: TGCGCCAGCAGTGAGTCGAACGGTCTAGCGGGCCAGAGCTCCTACAATGAGCAGTTCTTC
CDR3 protein: CASSESNGLAGQSSYNEQFF

D gene: .
J gene: TRBJ1-4
clone size: .
V gene: TRBV20-1
CDR3 DNA: TGCAGTGCTAGGGCCAGAACTAATGAAAAACTGTTTTTT
CDR3 protein: CSARARTNEKLFF

D gene: TRBD1
J gene: TRBJ2-7
clone size: .
V gene: TRBV6-5
CDR3 DNA: TGTGCCAGCAGTTACTTGGAGACAGGGGGTGTTTACGAGCAGTACTTC
CDR3 protein: CASSYLETGGVYEQYF

D gene: TRBD1
J gene: TRBJ2-7
clone size: .
V gene: TRBV20-1
CDR3 DNA: TGCAGTGCGTCGGGACAGGGGTTCTACGAGCAGTACTTC
CDR3 protein: CSASGQGFYEQYF

D gene: .
J gene: TRBJ2-5
clone size: .
V gene: TRBV24-1
CDR3 DNA: TGTGCCACCAGTGATAGGTACTATGAGACCCAGTACTTC
CDR3 protein: CATSDRYYETQYF

D gene: TRBD1
J gene: TRBJ2-7
clone size: .
V gene: TRBV6-2/TRBV6-3
CDR3 DNA: TGTGCCACCACCCGGGACAGGGTTTCCTACGAGCAGTACTTC
CDR3 protein: CATTRDRVSYEQYF

D gene: .
J gene: TRBJ2-7
clone size: .
V gene: TRBV14
CDR3 DNA: TGTGCCAGCAGCCCCGGGAATCGCTACGAGCAGTACTTC
CDR3 protein: CASSPGNRYEQYF

D gene: .
J gene: TRBJ1-1
clone size: .
V gene: TRBV7-3
CDR3 DNA: TGTGCCAGCAGCTGGGGCGGAGACACTGAAGCTTTCTTT
CDR3 protein: CASSWGGDTEAFF

D gene: .
J gene: TRBJ2-1
clone size: .
V gene: TRBV29-1
CDR3 DNA: TGCAGCGTTACGACGGGTTCGGCAGGAGGGTACAATGAGCAGTTCTTC
CDR3 protein: CSVTTGSAGGYNEQFF

D gene: .
J gene: TRBJ2-5
clone size: .
V gene: TRBV5-1
CDR3 DNA: TGCGCCAGCAGCTTCCAGGGGGGTCAAGAGACCCAGTACTTC
CDR3 protein: CASSFQGGQETQYF

D gene: .
J gene: TRBJ2-7
clone size: .
V gene: TRBV29-1
CDR3 DNA: TGCAGCGTTGAATTTTTCGGACAAACCTACGAGCAGTACTTC
CDR3 protein: CSVEFFGQTYEQYF

D gene: .
J gene: TRBJ2-5
clone size: few
V gene: TRBV3-1
CDR3 DNA: TGTGCCAGCAGCCGGGGCCAGGGATCCGCCCAGTACTTC
CDR3 protein: CASSRGQGSAQYF

D gene: .
J gene: TRBJ2-1
clone size: .
V gene: TRBV4-1
CDR3 DNA: TGCGCCAGCAGCCGCTCGGGATTATTTGTTTACGAGCAGTTCTTC
CDR3 protein: CASSRSGLFVYEQFF

D gene: TRBD1
J gene: TRBJ2-5
clone size: .
V gene: TRBV4-1
CDR3 DNA: TGCGCCAGCAGCTCTCGGGGACAGGGGTTTATATATGAGCAGTACTTC
CDR3 protein: CASSSRGQGFIYEQYF

D gene: TRBD1
J gene: TRBJ2-3
clone size: few
V gene: TRBV5-1
CDR3 DNA: TGCGCCAGCAGCCAAAATGGACAGGGCGGATACGCGTATTTT
CDR3 protein: CASSQNGQGGYAYF

D gene: TRBD2
J gene: TRBJ2-4
clone size: .
V gene: TRBV27
CDR3 DNA: TGTGCCAGCAGTCCTTTTGCGGGAGGGGAAGGTGTCGGCAAAAACATTCAGTACTTC
CDR3 protein: CASSPFAGGEGVGKNIQYF

D gene: .
J gene: TRBJ1-2
clone size: many
V gene: TRBV12-3/TRBV12-4
CDR3 DNA: TGTGCCAGCAGTACCGGCCCCTATGGCTACACCTTC
CDR3 protein: CASSTGPYGYTF

D gene: TRBD2
J gene: TRBJ2-1
clone size: few
V gene: TRBV20-1
CDR3 DNA: TGCAGCGGCCGGGGAGGGAATGAGCAGTTCTTC
CDR3 protein: CSGRGGNEQFF

D gene: TRBD2
J gene: TRBJ2-1
clone size: .
V gene: TRBV7-2
CDR3 DNA: TGTGCCAGCAGCTTTCAGGCCCGGACTAGCGGCGGGAATGAGCAGTTCTTC
CDR3 protein: CASSFQARTSGGNEQFF

D gene: .
J gene: TRBJ2-4
clone size: few
V gene: TRBV27
CDR3 DNA: TGTGCCAGCAGTTTATATGAGGGAAACGAGAGTGAGCAGTACTTC
CDR3 protein: CASSLYEGNESEQYF

D gene: .
J gene: TRBJ1-2
clone size: few
V gene: TRBV12-3/TRBV12-4
CDR3 DNA: TGTGCCAGCAGTTTAGGTGTAGGACTTCAAATGGATGGCTACACCTTC
CDR3 protein: CASSLGVGLQMDGYTF